This T cell receptor beta chain was sequenced in a study of OX40 agonist ivuxolimab in advanced cancers. About the study: One patient with hepatocellular carcinoma and two with cutaneous melanoma, three in all, had partial responses. Study observations and caveats: Fewer expanded clones were found on average in CD4+ than in CD8+ T cells. Clonal expansion among partial responders at 0.1-3.0 mg/kg ranked near the lowest. Both blood CD4+ and CD8+ T cells showed clonal growth by week 6 at 0.1 to 3.0 mg/kg.

The repertoire was sequenced with immunoSEQ multiplex PCR; TCRdb's copy has only in-frame clones and lacks some. The sample holds under 70,000 clones; about 85% are singletons and the top ten take over 4%. This clone was seen once. The antigen remains undetermined. CDR3 length: 14 residues. With 2 bases removed from V and 4 bases from J, the gap between germline ends came to 12 bases. Germline V gene data show CDR1 as ENHRY and CDR2 as SYGVKD. This rearrangement joins TRBV10-3 to TRBJ2-7; maybe TRBD2 (5 bases). The sequencing here drew on CD4+ or CD8+ T cells sorted from blood, taken in a trial of the OX40 agonist ivuxolimab. This clonotype was sampled from an adult with an advanced solid tumor such as melanoma, head and neck, liver or kidney cancer. The CDR3 loop is CAISEPSGRYEQYF. DNA of the CDR3: TGTGCCATCAGTGAGCCCTCGGGGAGATACGAGCAGTACTTC.